The 24 T cell receptor beta chains listed next were all sequenced from one sample in a study of OX40 agonist ivuxolimab in advanced cancers. Repertoires were generated with immunoSEQ multiplex PCR, while TCRdb's copy carries only in-frame clones and drops some. In the table there are around 67,000 clones, 80% of which are singletons. Source: CD4+ or CD8+ T cells sorted from blood, taken in a trial of the OX40 agonist ivuxolimab. The origin of the receptors is an adult with an advanced solid tumor such as melanoma, head and neck, liver or kidney cancer.

In its sample, this clone was seen once. CDR3 sequence: CASSLAWTGGETQYF. DNA for the CDR3: TGTGCCAGCAGCTTGGCCTGGACAGGGGGGGAGACCCAGTACTTC. This chain connects TRBV5-4 to TRBJ2-5; TRBD1 agrees at 10 bases. CDR3 length equals 15 residues. Per germline, CDR1 SGHNT and CDR2 YYREEE (reference sequence). The J segment lost 5 bases and the V segment lost 0 bases, leaving 4 bases of the junction unmatched.

The chain has TRBV4-1 and TRBJ2-7; 14 bases are shared with TRBD2. Germline loops: CDR1 MGHRA, CDR2 YSYEKL. The length of the CDR3 is 17 residues. Unmatched junction bases numbered 8, after V lost 4 bases and J lost 3 bases. The CDR3 nucleotides read TGCGCCAGCAGCCTAATCGGGACTAGCGGGGGAAACTACGAGCAGTACTTC. It codes for CASSLIGTSGGNYEQYF.

CDR3 amino acids: CASSQPRTGDRNQPQHF. The CDR3 DNA reads as TGCGCCAGCAGCCAACCGCGGACAGGGGATCGAAATCAGCCCCAGCATTTT. This chain uses TRBV4-1 with TRBJ1-5; 9 bases map to TRBD1. The CDR3 is 17 amino acids. CDR1 and CDR2 (germline): MGHRA, YSYEKL. V was clipped by 2 bases and J by 4 bases; unmatched bases: 9.

This chain joins TRBV29-1 and TRBJ1-1, with 10 bases aligning to TRBD1. Per germline, CDR1 SQVTM and CDR2 ANQGSEA. Trimming removed 3 bases from V and 1 base from J; junction bases left unmatched: 17. This CDR3 has 19 amino acids. This chain's CDR3 is CSVDDFEVGTGEANTEAFF. The CDR3 DNA is TGCAGCGTTGACGACTTTGAAGTGGGGACAGGGGAAGCGAACACTGAAGCTTTCTTT.

This clone was counted between two and nine times. The chain links TRBV19 to TRBJ1-1; the match to TRBD1 covers 8 bases. This CDR3 is 15 amino acids long. The trim removed 6 bases at V and 5 bases at J, leaving 11 bases unmatched. Germline lookup yields CDR1 LNHDA and CDR2 SQIVND (reference sequence). The DNA of the CDR3 is TGTGCCAGTAGCAATCAAACAGGGGGATCAACTGAAGCTTTCTTT. Its translation is CASSNQTGGSTEAFF. Full variable domain (remainder filled in from reference TRBV19 and TRBJ1-1): DGGITQSPKYLFRKEGQNVTLSCEQNLNHDAMYWYRQDPGQGLRLIYYSQIVNDFQKGDIAEGYSVSREKKESFPLTVTSAQKNPTAFYLCASSNQTGGSTEAFFGQGTRLTVV.

Comment on this clone: An end of the junction does not agree with germline; a read error may underlie this. The gene calls are TRBV29-1 and TRBJ2-3; 8 bases are a match to TRBD1. CDR3 length equals 12 residues. CDR1 is SQVTM and CDR2 is ANQGSEA in the germline V gene. CDR3 sequence (DNA): TGCAGCGTAGAAGAACGACAGGGGACGCAGTATTTT. As protein: CSVEERQGTQYF.

This clone was seen more than once but under ten times. The DNA of the CDR3 is TGTGCCAGCAGAAGCGGGATTATCAATCAGCCCCAGCATTTT. It translates to CASRSGIINQPQHF. V usage is TRBV2 and J usage is TRBJ1-5; D not resolved. With 6 bases removed from V and 3 bases from J, the gap between germline ends came to 12 bases. CDR1 and CDR2 (germline): SNHLY, FYNNEI. This CDR3 region has 14 residues.

The rearrangement joins TRBV19 to TRBJ1-1; D might be TRBD1 (6 bases). The CDR3 contains 14 residues. Germline V gene lookup returns CDR1 LNHDA and CDR2 SQIVND (reference sequence). V was pared by 4 bases and J by 4 bases, with 13 bases between. CDR3 DNA sequence: TGTGCCAGTAGTAATACGGGGGGGCGCACTGAAGCTTTCTTT. Its translation: CASSNTGGRTEAFF.

The table lists this clone with a few counts. V usage is TRBV27 and J usage is TRBJ2-1; 7 positions agree with TRBD1. Germline trimming cut 5 bases from V and 5 bases from J; bases unmatched to any gene: 6. This CDR3 has 14 residues. CDR1 is MNHEY and CDR2 is SMNVEV in the germline V gene (reference sequence). The CDR3 spells CASSRGQPDNEQFF. The CDR3 nucleotides read TGTGCCAGCAGTCGGGGACAGCCAGACAATGAGCAGTTCTTC.

This rearrangement joins TRBV7-9 to TRBJ1-2, with TRBD1 identical over 9 bases. The V segment lost 4 bases and the J segment 4 bases; nucleotides outside the gene matches: 4. The germline CDR1 and CDR2 sequences are SEHNR and FQNEAQ (reference sequence). The CDR3 is made up of 14 amino acids. The CDR3 DNA reads as TGTGCCAGCAGCTCGACAGGGGGAGGCTATGGCTACACCTTC. It yields the protein CASSSTGGGYGYTF. Full variable domain (outside the CDR3, taken from reference TRBV7-9 and TRBJ1-2): DTGVSQNPRHKITKRGQNVTFRCDPISEHNRLYWYRQTLGQGPEFLTYFQNEAQLEKSRLLSDRFSAERPKGSFSTLEIQRTEQGDSAMYLCASSSTGGGYGYTFGSGTRLTVV.

The rearrangement uses TRBV5-1 and TRBJ2-7; D call uncertain. This CDR3 has 15 amino acids. The V and J ends lost 0 bases and 2 bases respectively, with 12 bases between them. Germline CDR1 reads SGHRS; CDR2 reads YFSETQ. The CDR3 protein is CASSLDAGNAYEQYF. For the CDR3, the DNA is TGCGCCAGCAGCTTGGATGCTGGAAACGCCTACGAGCAGTACTTC.

Notes on this clone: The DNA is omitted, as the CDR3 cannot be located on it reliably, and the CDR3 follows TCRdb's listing. The chain couples TRBV21-1 to TRBJ1-1; TRBD1 was called by the table and not checked on the DNA. TRBV21-1 is classified as a pseudogene. With termini counted, the CDR3 has 16 amino acids. The CDR3 region is CASSRAFGQGNTEAFF.

The J gene is TRBJ2-7, the V gene TRBV10-3; TRBD2 might be the D (5 bases). The CDR3 runs 15 residues. Trimming left V 3 bases short and J 6 bases short, with 18 bases between. Looked up from germline, CDR1 is ENHRY and CDR2 is SYGVKD. The CDR3 region has the DNA TGTGCCATCAGTGATAGCCTCCTCGGGGTAGGCGAGCAGTACTTC. Protein: CAISDSLLGVGEQYF.

In its sample, this clone was seen once. This chain links TRBV11-2 with TRBJ2-7; 7 bases match TRBD1. The CDR3 has 13 amino acids. The V gene end was trimmed by 6 bases and the J gene end by 1 base; junction bases not matched to a gene: 3. The V gene's germline CDR1 is SGHAT and CDR2 FQNNGV. CDR3 in DNA: TGTGCCAGCAGAACAGGGGTTTCCTACGAGCAGTACTTC. Amino acids: CASRTGVSYEQYF.

CDR3 bases: TGCGCCAGCAGCCGGGACAGCTTCTACGAGCAGTACTTC. Encoded protein: CASSRDSFYEQYF. The chain combines TRBV5-1 with TRBJ2-7; TRBD1 matches at 7 bases. V was pared by 4 bases and J by 3 bases, with 4 bases of the junction left unmatched. Germline CDR1 and CDR2: SGHRS and YFSETQ. This CDR3 contains 13 residues.

This sequence joins TRBV27 and TRBJ2-7; D is possibly TRBD2 (7 bases). Looked up from germline, CDR1 is MNHEY and CDR2 is SMNVEV (reference sequence). The ends were cut back, 5 bases at V and 5 bases at J, with 19 bases in the middle. This CDR3 spans 15 amino acids. This CDR3 reads CASSPMGGQADEQYF. DNA for the CDR3: TGTGCCAGCAGTCCCATGGGGGGGCAGGCTGACGAGCAGTACTTC.

The chain combines TRBV5-1 with TRBJ1-6; 9 bases line up with TRBD1. Germline-derived CDR1 and CDR2 are SGHRS and YFSETQ. V lost 5 bases, J lost 10 bases, and 7 bases stayed unmatched. The CDR3 covers 14 residues. The CDR3 nucleotides are TGCGCCAGCAGTGTCGGGACAGGGTACTCACCCCTCCACTTT. Protein product: CASSVGTGYSPLHF.

This clone was counted a few times. The chain is built from TRBV5-4 and TRBJ2-3; 15 bases line up with TRBD2. Trimming cost V 5 bases and J 4 bases; bases outside gene matches: 5. The CDR3 has 16 amino acids. Germline loops: CDR1 SGHNT, CDR2 YYREEE (reference sequence). The CDR3 loop is CASRSGLAGGPDTQYF. The CDR3, as DNA: TGTGCCAGCAGATCTGGACTAGCGGGGGGGCCAGATACGCAGTATTTT.

The rearrangement joins TRBV6-5 to TRBJ2-7; no clear D gene. This CDR3 spans 11 amino acids. Trimming removed 5 bases from V and 4 bases from J, with 6 bases in between. Germline V CDR1 and CDR2: MNHEY, SVGAGI. This CDR3 is CASSPQYEQYF. CDR3 nucleotides: TGTGCCAGCAGTCCCCAATACGAGCAGTACTTC.

The rearrangement uses TRBV6-4 and TRBJ1-5; no definite D call. Germline assignment: CDR1 MRHNA and CDR2 SNTAGT. V shed 8 bases and J shed 0 bases, with 11 bases lying between them. The CDR3 sequence is 14 residues long. The CDR3 spells CASFPHPSNQPQHF. DNA of the CDR3: TGTGCCAGCTTCCCACACCCTAGCAATCAGCCCCAGCATTTT.

The CDR3 region is CASSLGENIQYF. The CDR3 DNA reads as TGTGCCAGCAGCTTAGGCGAAAACATTCAGTACTTC. This chain joins TRBV11-1 and TRBJ2-4, with unresolved D. The CDR3 is made up of 12 amino acids. The germline V gene has CDR1 SGHAT and CDR2 FQDESV (reference sequence). Trimming left V 1 base short and J 5 bases short, with 3 bases between.

This clone has only one observation. V and J are TRBV4-1 and TRBJ2-1, with 7 bases lining up with TRBD1. This CDR3 spans 16 amino acids. Unmatched junction bases numbered 5, after V lost 1 base and J lost 2 bases. Germline lookup yields CDR1 MGHRA and CDR2 YSYEKL. The CDR3 loop reads CASSQGQGVAYNEQFF. CDR3 nucleotide sequence: TGCGCCAGCAGCCAAGGGCAGGGGGTAGCCTACAATGAGCAGTTCTTC.

The chain is built from TRBV10-3 and TRBJ2-5; possible D gene TRBD2, 6 bases. The germline V gene has CDR1 ENHRY and CDR2 SYGVKD. The V and J ends lost 4 bases and 2 bases respectively, with 20 bases between them. The CDR3 contains 17 residues. The CDR3 nucleotides read TGTGCCATCAGTGGTGTGGGGGGATCAGGGACGCAAGAGACCCAGTACTTC. Protein product: CAISGVGGSGTQETQYF.

The rearrangement uses TRBV6-5 and TRBJ1-4; 7 bases are shared with TRBD1. V trimming: 5 bases; J trimming: 2 bases; junction bases outside the gene matches: 2. The CDR3 runs 14 residues. CDR1 and CDR2 from the germline V gene are MNHEY and SVGAGI. The CDR3 here is CASSPTGTNEKLFF. In nucleotides, the CDR3 is TGTGCCAGCAGTCCGACAGGGACTAATGAAAAACTGTTTTTT.